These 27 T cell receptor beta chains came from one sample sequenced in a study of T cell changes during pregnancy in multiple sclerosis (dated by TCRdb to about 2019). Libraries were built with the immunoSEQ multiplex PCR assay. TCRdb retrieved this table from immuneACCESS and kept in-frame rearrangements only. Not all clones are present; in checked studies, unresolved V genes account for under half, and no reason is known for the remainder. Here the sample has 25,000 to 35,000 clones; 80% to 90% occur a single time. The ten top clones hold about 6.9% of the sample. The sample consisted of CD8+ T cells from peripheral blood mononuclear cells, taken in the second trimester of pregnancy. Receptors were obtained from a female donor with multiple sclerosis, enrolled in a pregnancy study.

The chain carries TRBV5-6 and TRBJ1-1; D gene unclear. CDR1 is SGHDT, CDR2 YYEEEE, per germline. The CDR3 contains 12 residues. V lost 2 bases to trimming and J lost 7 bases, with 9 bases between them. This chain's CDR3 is CASSFGGIEAFF. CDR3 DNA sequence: TGTGCCAGCAGCTTTGGAGGAATTGAAGCTTTCTTT.

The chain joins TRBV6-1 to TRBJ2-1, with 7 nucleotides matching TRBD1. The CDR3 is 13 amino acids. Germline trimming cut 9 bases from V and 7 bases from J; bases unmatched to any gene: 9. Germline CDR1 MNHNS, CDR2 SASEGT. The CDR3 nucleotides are TGTGCCAGTAGACAGGGAACTTTAAATGAGCAGTTCTTC. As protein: CASRQGTLNEQFF.

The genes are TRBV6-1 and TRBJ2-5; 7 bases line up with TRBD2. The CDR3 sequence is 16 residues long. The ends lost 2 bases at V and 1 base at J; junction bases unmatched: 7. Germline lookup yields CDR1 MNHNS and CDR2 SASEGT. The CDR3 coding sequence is TGTGCCAGCAGTGAAAGCCCCCCGGGAGGCCAAGAGACCCAGTACTTC. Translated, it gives CASSESPPGGQETQYF.

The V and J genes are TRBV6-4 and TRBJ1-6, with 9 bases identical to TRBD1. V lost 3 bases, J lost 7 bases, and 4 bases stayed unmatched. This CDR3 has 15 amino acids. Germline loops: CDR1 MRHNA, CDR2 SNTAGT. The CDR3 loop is CASSETGGGNSPLHF. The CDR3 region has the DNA TGTGCCAGCAGTGAAACAGGGGGCGGGAATTCACCCCTCCACTTT.

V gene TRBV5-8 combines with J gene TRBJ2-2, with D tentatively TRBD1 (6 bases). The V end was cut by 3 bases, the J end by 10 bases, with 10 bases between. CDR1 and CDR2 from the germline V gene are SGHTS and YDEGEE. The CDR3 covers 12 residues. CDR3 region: CASSWRQAELFF. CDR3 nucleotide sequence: TGTGCCAGCAGCTGGAGACAGGCGGAGCTGTTTTTT.

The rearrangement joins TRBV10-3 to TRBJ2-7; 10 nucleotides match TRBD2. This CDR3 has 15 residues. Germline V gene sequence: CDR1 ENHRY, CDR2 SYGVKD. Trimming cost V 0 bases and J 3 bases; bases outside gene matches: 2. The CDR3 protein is CAISESASGSYEQYF. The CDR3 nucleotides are TGTGCCATCAGTGAGTCGGCTAGCGGGAGCTACGAGCAGTACTTC.

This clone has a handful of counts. CDR3 sequence reads: CASMPTSGSGNEQFF. CDR3 coding DNA: TGTGCCAGCATGCCAACTAGCGGGAGTGGTAATGAGCAGTTCTTC. The chain has TRBV4-2 and TRBJ2-1, with 11 bases that match TRBD2. The CDR3 runs 15 residues. J lost 7 bases, V lost 7 bases, and 9 bases had no gene match. The germline gives CDR1 LGHNA, CDR2 YNFKEQ.

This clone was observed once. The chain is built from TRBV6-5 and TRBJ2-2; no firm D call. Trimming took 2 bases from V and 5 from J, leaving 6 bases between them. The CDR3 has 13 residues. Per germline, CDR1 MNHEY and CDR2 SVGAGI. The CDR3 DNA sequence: TGTGCCAGCAGTTACGGGCGTACCGGGGAGCTGTTTTTT. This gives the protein CASSYGRTGELFF.

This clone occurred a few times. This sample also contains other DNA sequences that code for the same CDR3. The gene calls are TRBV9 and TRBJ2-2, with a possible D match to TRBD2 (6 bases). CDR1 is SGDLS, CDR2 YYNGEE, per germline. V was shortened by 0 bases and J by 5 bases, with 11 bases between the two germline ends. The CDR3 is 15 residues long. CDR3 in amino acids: CASSVETGGTGELFF. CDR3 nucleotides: TGTGCCAGCAGCGTAGAAACCGGGGGTACCGGGGAGCTGTTTTTT. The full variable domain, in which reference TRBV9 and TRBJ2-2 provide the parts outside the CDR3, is DSGVTQTPKHLITATGQRVTLRCSPRSGDLSVYWYQQSLDQGLQFLIQYYNGEERAKGNILERFSAQQFPDLHSELNLSSLELGDSALYFCASSVETGGTGELFFGEGSRLTVL.

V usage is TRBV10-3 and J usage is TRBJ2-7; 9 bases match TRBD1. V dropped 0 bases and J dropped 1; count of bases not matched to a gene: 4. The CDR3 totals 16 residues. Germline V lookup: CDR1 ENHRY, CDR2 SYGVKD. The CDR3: CAISESAGTGSYEQYF. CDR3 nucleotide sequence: TGTGCCATCAGTGAGTCAGCCGGGACAGGGTCCTACGAGCAGTACTTC.

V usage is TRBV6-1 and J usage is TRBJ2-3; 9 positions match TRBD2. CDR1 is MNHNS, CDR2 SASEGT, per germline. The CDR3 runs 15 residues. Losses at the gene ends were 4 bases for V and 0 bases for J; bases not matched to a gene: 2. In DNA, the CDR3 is TGTGCCAGCAGTGTAACTAGCGGGAGCACAGATACGCAGTATTTT. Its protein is CASSVTSGSTDTQYF.

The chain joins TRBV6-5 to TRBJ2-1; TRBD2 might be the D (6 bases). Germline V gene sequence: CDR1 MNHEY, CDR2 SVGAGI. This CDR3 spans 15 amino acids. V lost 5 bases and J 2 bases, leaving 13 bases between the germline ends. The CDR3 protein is CASSAGRPAYNEQFF. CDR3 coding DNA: TGTGCCAGCAGTGCGGGACGGCCAGCCTACAATGAGCAGTTCTTC.

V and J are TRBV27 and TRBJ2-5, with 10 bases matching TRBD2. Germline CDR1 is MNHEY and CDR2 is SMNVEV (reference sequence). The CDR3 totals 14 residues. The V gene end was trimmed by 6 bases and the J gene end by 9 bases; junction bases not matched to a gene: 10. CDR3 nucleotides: TGTGCCAGCAGCTTGCGAACTAGCGGGGAGGCCCAGTACTTC. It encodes CASSLRTSGEAQYF.

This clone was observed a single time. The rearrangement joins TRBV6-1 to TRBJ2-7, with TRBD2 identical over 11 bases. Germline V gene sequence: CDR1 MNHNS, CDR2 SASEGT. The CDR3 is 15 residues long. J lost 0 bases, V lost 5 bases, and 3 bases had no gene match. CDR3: CASSSLAGASYEQYF. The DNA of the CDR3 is TGTGCCAGCAGTTCACTAGCGGGGGCCTCCTACGAGCAGTACTTC.

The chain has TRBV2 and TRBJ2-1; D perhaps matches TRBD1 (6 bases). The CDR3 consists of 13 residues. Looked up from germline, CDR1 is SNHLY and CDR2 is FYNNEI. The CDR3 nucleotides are TGTGCACGCATACGGGGCAGGGGCGATGAGCAGTTCTTC. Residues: CARIRGRGDEQFF.

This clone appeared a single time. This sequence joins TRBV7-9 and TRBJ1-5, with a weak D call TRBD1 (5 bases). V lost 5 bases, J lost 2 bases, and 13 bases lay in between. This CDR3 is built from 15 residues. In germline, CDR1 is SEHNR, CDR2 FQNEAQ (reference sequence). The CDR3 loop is CASSLQGSGNQPQHF. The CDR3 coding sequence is TGTGCCAGCAGCCTTCAGGGATCGGGCAATCAGCCCCAGCATTTT.

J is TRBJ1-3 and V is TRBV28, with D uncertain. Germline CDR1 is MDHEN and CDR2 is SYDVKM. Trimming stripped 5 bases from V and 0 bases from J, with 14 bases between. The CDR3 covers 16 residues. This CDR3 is CASSTQILSSGNTIYF. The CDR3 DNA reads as TGTGCCAGCAGTACCCAGATTCTCAGCTCTGGAAACACCATATATTTT.

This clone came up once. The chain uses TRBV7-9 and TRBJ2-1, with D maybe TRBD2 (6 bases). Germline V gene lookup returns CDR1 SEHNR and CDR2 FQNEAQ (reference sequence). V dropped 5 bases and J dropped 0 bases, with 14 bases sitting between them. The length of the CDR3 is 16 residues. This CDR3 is CASSLVGGSSYNEQFF. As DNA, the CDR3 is TGTGCCAGCAGCCTAGTTGGGGGGAGCTCCTACAATGAGCAGTTCTTC.

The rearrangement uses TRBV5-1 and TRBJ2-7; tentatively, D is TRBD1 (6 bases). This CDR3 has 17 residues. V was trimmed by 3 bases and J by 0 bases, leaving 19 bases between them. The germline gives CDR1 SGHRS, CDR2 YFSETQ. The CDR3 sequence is CASSWPPQGSSSYEQYF. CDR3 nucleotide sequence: TGCGCCAGCAGCTGGCCCCCTCAGGGGTCGAGCTCCTACGAGCAGTACTTC. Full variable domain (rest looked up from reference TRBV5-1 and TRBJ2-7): KAGVTQTPRYLIKTRGQQVTLSCSPISGHRSVSWYQQTPGQGLQFLFEYFSETQRNKGNFPGRFSGRQFSNSRSEMNVSTLELGDSALYLCASSWPPQGSSSYEQYFGPGTRLTVT.

The CDR3 here is CASSRGGRYEQYF. For the CDR3, the DNA is TGTGCCAGCAGCCGTGGCGGGAGATACGAGCAGTACTTC. The chain employs TRBV7-9 and TRBJ2-7; 7 bases fit TRBD2. Germline trimming cut 5 bases from V and 4 bases from J; bases unmatched to any gene: 5. The CDR3 sequence is 13 residues long. Germline values: CDR1 SEHNR, CDR2 FQNEAQ (reference sequence).

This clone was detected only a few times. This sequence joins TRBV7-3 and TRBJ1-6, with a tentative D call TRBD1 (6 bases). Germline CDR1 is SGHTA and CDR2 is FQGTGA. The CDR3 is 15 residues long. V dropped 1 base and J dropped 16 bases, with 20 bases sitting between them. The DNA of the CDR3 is TGTGCCAGCAGCTTAATTGGGGGCCCCGATGAGAGACTCCACTTT. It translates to CASSLIGGPDERLHF. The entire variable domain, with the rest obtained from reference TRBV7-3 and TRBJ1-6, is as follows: GAGVSQTPSNKVTEKGKYVELRCDPISGHTALYWYRQSLGQGPEFLIYFQGTGAADDSGLPNDRFFAVRPEGSVSTLKIQRTERGDSAVYLCASSLIGGPDERLHFGNGTRLTVT.

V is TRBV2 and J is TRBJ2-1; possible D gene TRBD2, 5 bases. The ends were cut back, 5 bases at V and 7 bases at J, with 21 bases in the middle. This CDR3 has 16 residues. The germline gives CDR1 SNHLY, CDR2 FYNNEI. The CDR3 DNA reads TGTGCCAGCAGTCACGGACTCTCGGCTGGGTGGAATGAGCAGTTCTTC. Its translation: CASSHGLSAGWNEQFF. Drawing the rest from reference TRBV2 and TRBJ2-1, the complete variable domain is EPEVTQTPSHQVTQMGQEVILRCVPISNHLYFYWYRQILGQKVEFLVSFYNNEISEKSEIFDDQFSVERPDGSNFTLKIRSTKLEDSAMYFCASSHGLSAGWNEQFFGPGTRLTVL.

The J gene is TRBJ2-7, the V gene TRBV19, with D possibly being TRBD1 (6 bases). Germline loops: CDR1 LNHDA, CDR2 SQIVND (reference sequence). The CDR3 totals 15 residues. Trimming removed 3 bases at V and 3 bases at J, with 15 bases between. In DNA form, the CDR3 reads TGTGCCAGTAGTATCTTTTTTGGGACAAACTACGAGCAGTACTTC. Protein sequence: CASSIFFGTNYEQYF. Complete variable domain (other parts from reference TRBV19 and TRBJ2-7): DGGITQSPKYLFRKEGQNVTLSCEQNLNHDAMYWYRQDPGQGLRLIYYSQIVNDFQKGDIAEGYSVSREKKESFPLTVTSAQKNPTAFYLCASSIFFGTNYEQYFGPGTRLTVT.

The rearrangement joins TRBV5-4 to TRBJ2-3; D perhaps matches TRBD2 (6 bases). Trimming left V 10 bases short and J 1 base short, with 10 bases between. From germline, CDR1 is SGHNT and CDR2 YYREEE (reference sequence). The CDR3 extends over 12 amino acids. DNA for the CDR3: TGTGCCGCGGGGTTAGGCACAGATACGCAGTATTTT. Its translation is CAAGLGTDTQYF.

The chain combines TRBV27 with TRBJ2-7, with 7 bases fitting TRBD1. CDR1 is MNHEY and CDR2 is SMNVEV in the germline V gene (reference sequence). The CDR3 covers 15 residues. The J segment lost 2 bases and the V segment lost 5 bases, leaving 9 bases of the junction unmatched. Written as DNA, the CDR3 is TGTGCCAGCAGTCTAACGACAGGGCCCACCTACGAGCAGTACTTC. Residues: CASSLTTGPTYEQYF.

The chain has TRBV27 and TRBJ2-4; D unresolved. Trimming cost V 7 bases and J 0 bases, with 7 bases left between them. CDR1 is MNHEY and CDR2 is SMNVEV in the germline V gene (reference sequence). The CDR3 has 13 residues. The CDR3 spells CASTSLAKNIQYF. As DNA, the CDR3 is TGTGCCAGCACCTCCCTAGCCAAAAACATTCAGTACTTC.

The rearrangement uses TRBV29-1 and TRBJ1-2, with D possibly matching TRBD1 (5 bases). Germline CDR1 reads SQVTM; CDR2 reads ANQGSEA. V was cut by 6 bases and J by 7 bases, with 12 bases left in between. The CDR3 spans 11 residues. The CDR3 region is CSVRQQAGYTF. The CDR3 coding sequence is TGCAGCGTGCGACAGCAGGCTGGCTACACCTTC.